Presented here are 19 T cell receptor beta chains from one specimen sequenced in a study of blood T cells in healthy people across ages (dated by TCRdb to about 2015). Receptor libraries were prepared by 5' RACE. The sequencing machine was an Illumina HiSeq 2500. The second PCR ran for about 6 to 12 cycles and used a J-beta primer mix along with a sample-barcoded 5' primer. TCRdb trimmed public reads at Q25 via fastp, called clones via MiXCR and kept in-frame beta chains. Every entry covers one CDR3 protein and lists the most common genes and DNA from its rows. For this sample the table gives 700,000 or so distinct CDR3 sequences, of which 35% to 50% were detected only once. The ten largest account for 25% to 35% of the sample. The specimen was blood. Every receptor here comes from a man aged 80 or over in good health.

This clonotype was detected a few times. The V call is TRBV5-1, the J call TRBJ2-3; D is possibly TRBD2 (6 bases). V was trimmed by 3 bases and J by 6 bases, leaving 14 bases between them. CDR1 is SGHRS and CDR2 is YFSETQ in the germline V gene. The CDR3 has 14 residues. DNA for the CDR3: TGCGCCAGCAGCTCCGGTCGGGAGTCGGATACGCAGTATTTT. Amino acids: CASSSGRESDTQYF.

In its sample, this clonotype was seen a few times. The V gene is TRBV7-2, the J gene TRBJ2-3; 10 nucleotides match TRBD1. J gave up 5 bases and V 11 bases, and 10 bases lay outside the gene matches. This CDR3 is 14 amino acids long. Germline V CDR1 and CDR2: SGHTA, FQGNSA. The CDR3, as DNA: TGTGCCTTTGGAGGACAGGGGGTGGGAGATACGCAGTATTTT. Its translation is CAFGGQGVGDTQYF.

The rearrangement links TRBV20-1 to TRBJ2-7, with 10 bases matching TRBD2. The DNA matches TRBJ2-5 better at its end, which makes the J call doubtful. The CDR3 spans 14 residues. CDR1 is DFQATT, CDR2 SNEGSKA, per germline (reference sequence). CDR3 residues: CSASPSGSWETQYF. The CDR3 DNA follows: TGCAGTGCATCTCCTAGCGGGAGTTGGGAGACCCAGTACTTC.

This chain uses TRBV6-2 or TRBV6-3 with TRBJ2-7; D ambiguous. There are 14 residues in the CDR3. Germline CDR1 MNHEY, CDR2 SVGEGT. Trimming took 7 bases from V and 1 from J, leaving 14 bases between them. The DNA for the CDR3 is TGTGCCAGCACCCGAGTGGTCGGGTCCTACGAGCAGTACTTC. As protein: CASTRVVGSYEQYF.

Details on this clonotype: The germline gene is not matched at one end of the junction; a read error may be the cause. The rearrangement links TRBV6-5 to TRBJ2-7; 8 nucleotides match TRBD2. CDR3 size: 14 residues. Looked up from germline, CDR1 is MNHEY and CDR2 is SVGAGI. CDR3 coding DNA: TGTGCCGGCAGTTACGCGGGGGGACGCTACGAGCAGTACTTC. It yields the protein CAGSYAGGRYEQYF.

Remarks on this clonotype: An end of the junction differs from the germline gene, which may be a read error. The rearrangement joins TRBV27 to TRBJ2-2; TRBD1 agrees at 7 bases. Germline V CDR1 and CDR2: MNHEY, SMNVEV (reference sequence). The CDR3 extends over 17 amino acids. The CDR3 DNA is TGTGCCGGCAGTGGACCACGCCGGGACAGACACACCGGGGAGCTGTTTTTT. The encoded protein is CAGSGPRRDRHTGELFF.

The rearrangement uses TRBV6-2 or TRBV6-3 and TRBJ2-4; tentative D call: TRBD2 (6 bases). With 8 bases removed from V and 4 bases from J, the gap between germline ends came to 15 bases. The CDR3 contains 14 residues. Germline V CDR1 and CDR2: MNHEY, SVGEGT. The CDR3 loop is CASHTGGGKNIQYF. The CDR3 nucleotides are TGTGCCAGCCATACAGGAGGAGGGAAAAACATTCAGTACTTC.

CDR3 residues: CASSLDSISNYGYTF. CDR3 sequence (DNA): TGTGCCAGCAGCCTCGACTCTATCTCAAACTATGGCTACACCTTC. V usage is TRBV28 and J usage is TRBJ1-2; no clear D gene. Germline CDR1 and CDR2: MDHEN and SYDVKM. The V end was cut by 6 bases, the J end by 2 bases, with 16 bases between. The CDR3 length is 15 residues.

This clonotype has a count of ten or more. The chain joins TRBV6-2 or TRBV6-3 to TRBJ2-5, with TRBD2 matching 15 bases. Trimming removed 4 bases from V and 4 bases from J; junction bases left unmatched: 4. Germline assignment: CDR1 MNHEY and CDR2 SVGEGT. The CDR3 contains 16 residues. The CDR3 region is CASSWTSGGASETQYF. DNA for the CDR3: TGTGCCAGCAGTTGGACTAGCGGGGGGGCCTCAGAGACCCAGTACTTC.

This chain connects TRBV29-1 to TRBJ1-2; 8 bases fit TRBD1. Germline V gives CDR1 SQVTM, CDR2 ANQGSEA. After removal of 2 bases from V and 8 bases from J, the junction contained 10 bases not matched to a gene. CDR3 length equals 14 residues. The CDR3 DNA is TGCAGCGTTGAAAGGGGGACAGGCCCTGGCGGCTACACCTTC. Protein product: CSVERGTGPGGYTF.

This chain links TRBV29-1 with TRBJ1-1; 7 bases fit TRBD1. The CDR3 is 11 residues long. Germline lookup yields CDR1 SQVTM and CDR2 ANQGSEA. Trimming removed 7 bases from V and 5 bases from J; junction bases left unmatched: 4. Here the CDR3 reads CSARGKTEAFF. CDR3 in DNA: TGCAGCGCCAGGGGGAAGACTGAAGCTTTCTTT.

The chain combines TRBV24-1 with TRBJ2-1; D is perhaps TRBD2 (6 bases). Germline CDR1 KGHDR, CDR2 SFDVKD. V was cut by 8 bases and J by 8 bases, with 21 bases left in between. CDR3 length: 15 residues. The CDR3 protein is CATNVTGSAGDEQFF. In nucleotides, the CDR3 is TGTGCCACCAACGTAACCGGGAGTGCCGGCGATGAGCAGTTCTTC.

The chain carries TRBV4-2 and TRBJ2-5; D possibly corresponds to TRBD2 (6 bases). This CDR3 spans 14 amino acids. In germline, CDR1 is LGHNA, CDR2 YNFKEQ. V was clipped by 4 bases and J by 3 bases, with 12 bases between them. This CDR3 is CASSPSGTEETQYF. The CDR3 nucleotides read TGTGCCAGCAGCCCCTCCGGGACTGAAGAGACCCAGTACTTC.

Written as DNA, the CDR3 is TGTGCCAGCAGTGAATTCGGGACTAGCGGCAATGAGCAGTTCTTC. This translates into CASSEFGTSGNEQFF. V gene TRBV6-4 combines with J gene TRBJ2-1, with TRBD2 matching over 11 bases. With 3 bases clipped from V and 6 bases from J, the junction kept 4 bases outside the gene matches. The CDR3 sequence is 15 residues long. CDR1 and CDR2 (germline): MRHNA, SNTAGT.

The chain is built from TRBV7-9 and TRBJ1-3; D remains ambiguous. V lost 1 base to trimming and J lost 4 bases, with 11 bases between them. Germline values: CDR1 SEHNR, CDR2 FQNEAQ (reference sequence). This CDR3 spans 15 amino acids. The DNA of the CDR3 is TGTGCCAGCAGCTTAGTGGCAGCTGGGGGAAACACCATATATTTT. This translates into CASSLVAAGGNTIYF.

The chain has TRBV7-9 and TRBJ2-7; the match to TRBD1 covers 8 bases. From germline, CDR1 is SEHNR and CDR2 FQNEAQ (reference sequence). The CDR3 length is 15 residues. The V segment lost 1 base and the J segment 2 bases; nucleotides outside the gene matches: 4. The CDR3 coding sequence is TGTGCCAGCAGCTTAGGCAGGGGGCCAACCTACGAGCAGTACTTC. Translating gives CASSLGRGPTYEQYF.

In this sample, this clonotype turned up a few times. CDR3 DNA sequence: TGTGCCAGCAGCCAAGTTAGTTCGTCGAACTATGGCTACACCTTC. It translates to CASSQVSSSNYGYTF. The chain couples TRBV3-1 to TRBJ1-2; D is undetermined. This CDR3 is 15 amino acids long. The V gene's germline CDR1 is LGHDT and CDR2 YNNKEL (reference sequence). Trimming pared 1 base from V and 2 bases from J, leaving 11 bases between.

This chain joins TRBV28 and TRBJ2-1; D is possibly TRBD2 (5 bases). V dropped 8 bases and J dropped 7 bases, with 18 bases sitting between them. The CDR3 length is 14 residues. The germline CDR1 and CDR2 sequences are MDHEN and SYDVKM. CDR3 region: CASYVGERGNEQFF. The CDR3 DNA sequence: TGTGCCAGCTACGTAGGAGAGAGAGGGAATGAGCAGTTCTTC. Filled out from reference TRBV28 and TRBJ2-1, the complete variable domain reads DVKVTQSSRYLVKRTGEKVFLECVQDMDHENMFWYRQDPGLGLRLIYFSYDVKMKEKGDIPEGYSVSREKKERFSLILESASTNQTSMYLCASYVGERGNEQFFGPGTRLTVL.

The rearrangement joins TRBV5-1 to TRBJ2-3; 8 nucleotides align to TRBD2. The trim removed 0 bases at V and 2 bases at J, leaving 5 bases unmatched. CDR3 size: 16 residues. Per germline, CDR1 SGHRS and CDR2 YFSETQ. For the CDR3, the DNA is TGCGCCAGCAGCTTGGTAGCGGGACCGGTCACAGATACGCAGTATTTT. Protein product: CASSLVAGPVTDTQYF.